Following are 10 T cell receptor beta chains from one sample sequenced in a study of beta chain features in type 1 diabetes (dated by TCRdb to between 2018 and 2020). Points the paper makes about the study in general: In all four CD4+ subsets, TCRB CDR3 length was moderately but significantly shorter in type 1 diabetes patients.

The receptor library was made with the immunoSEQ multiplex PCR assay. The entire isolated RNA was reverse transcribed using the High Capacity cDNA Reverse Transcription Kit, and thus expressed TCRB transcripts were sequenced. TCRdb provides this immuneACCESS table in a form limited to in-frame rearrangements. Some clones are lacking; in checked studies, under half of them reflect an unresolved V gene, and why the rest are absent is not known. This sample lists roughly 150,000 clones; about 7.9% were detected once. Under 0.55% of the sample goes to the ten largest clones. Their cognate antigens are unknown. The specimen was central memory CD4+ T cells from blood. All receptors derive from a young man with type 1 diabetes.

The chain carries TRBV7-9 and TRBJ2-3, with D possibly TRBD2 on 6 matching bases. CDR1 is SEHNR and CDR2 is FQNEAQ in the germline V gene (reference sequence). The CDR3 runs 14 residues. Trimming took off 5 bases at V and 6 bases at J, with 15 bases between the two ends. CDR3 bases: TGTGCCAGCAGCCGGAGGGACGGAGACGATACGCAGTATTTT. Protein: CASSRRDGDDTQYF. Full variable domain (rest looked up from reference TRBV7-9 and TRBJ2-3): DTGVSQNPRHKITKRGQNVTFRCDPISEHNRLYWYRQTLGQGPEFLTYFQNEAQLEKSRLLSDRFSAERPKGSFSTLEIQRTEQGDSAMYLCASSRRDGDDTQYFGPGTRLTVL.

The chain combines TRBV5-8 with TRBJ1-1; TRBD1 might be the D (6 bases). With 2 bases removed from V and 0 bases from J, the gap between germline ends came to 11 bases. The CDR3 runs 15 residues. Germline V gene lookup returns CDR1 SGHTS and CDR2 YDEGEE. The CDR3 protein is CASSFRTDMNTEAFF. The CDR3 nucleotides read TGTGCCAGCAGCTTTCGGACAGACATGAACACTGAAGCTTTCTTT.

This clone was observed a handful of times. The chain carries TRBV6-5 and TRBJ2-7, with D possibly TRBD1 on 5 matching bases. Germline CDR1 and CDR2: MNHEY and SVGAGI. The ends were cut back, 5 bases at V and 1 base at J, with 12 bases in the middle. The CDR3 covers 14 residues. The chain's CDR3 is CASSNLRVSYEQYF. CDR3 bases: TGTGCCAGCAGTAATCTCAGGGTGTCCTACGAGCAGTACTTC.

This clone appeared a few times. V is TRBV30 and J is TRBJ2-7; D is unresolved. Germline assignment: CDR1 GTSNPN and CDR2 SVGIG (reference sequence). V lost 0 bases and J 3 bases, leaving 6 bases between the germline ends. This CDR3 spans 12 amino acids. The CDR3: CAWSVRVYEQYF. The CDR3 coding sequence is TGTGCCTGGAGTGTTAGAGTCTACGAGCAGTACTTC.

This clone appeared a few times. This chain uses TRBV2 with TRBJ1-1; 8 positions match TRBD1. CDR1 is SNHLY, CDR2 FYNNEI, per germline. Trimming took 6 bases from V and 4 from J; bases not matched to a gene: 10. The CDR3 loop spans 15 amino acids. DNA of the CDR3: TGTGCCAGCAGAAAGGACAGGGCTCGGCGCACTGAAGCTTTCTTT. As protein: CASRKDRARRTEAFF.

In its sample, this clone was seen a few times. J is TRBJ2-4 and V is TRBV11-2, with D perhaps TRBD1 (5 bases). V was clipped by 3 bases and J by 1 base, with 13 bases between them. CDR1 and CDR2 from the germline V gene are SGHAT and FQNNGV. The CDR3 is made up of 16 amino acids. CDR3 in amino acids: CASSLGRATAKNIQYF. The CDR3 nucleotides read TGTGCCAGCAGCTTGGGCAGGGCGACGGCCAAAAACATTCAGTACTTC. The variable domain in full, completed from reference TRBV11-2 and TRBJ2-4, reads EAGVAQSPRYKIIEKRQSVAFWCNPISGHATLYWYQQILGQGPKLLIQFQNNGVVDDSQLPKDRFSAERLKGVDSTLKIQPAKLEDSAVYLCASSLGRATAKNIQYFGAGTRLSVL.

The J gene is TRBJ1-1, the V gene TRBV2; D is possibly TRBD1 (5 bases). Trimming shortened V by 2 bases and J by 8 bases, and 9 bases separated the two germline ends. The CDR3 contains 12 residues. Germline assignment: CDR1 SNHLY and CDR2 FYNNEI. CDR3 DNA sequence: TGTGCCAGCAGTGAACAGGGTGGGGAAGCTTTCTTT. Translating it yields CASSEQGGEAFF.

This clone was detected only a few times. The chain employs TRBV25-1 and TRBJ1-1, with D possibly TRBD1 on 5 matching bases. The V gene lost 6 bases and the J gene lost 4 bases, with 21 bases spanning the gap. CDR1 is MGHDK, CDR2 SYGVNS, per germline. This CDR3 comprises 16 residues. The CDR3 is CASSQHTGPGGTEAFF. In DNA form, the CDR3 reads TGTGCCAGCAGCCAGCACACAGGCCCCGGGGGCACTGAAGCTTTCTTT.

The rearrangement links TRBV9 to TRBJ2-1; 12 bases are shared with TRBD2. The junction had 12 bases not matched to a gene; V was cut back by 3 bases and J by 8 bases. Germline V gives CDR1 SGDLS, CDR2 YYNGEE. The CDR3 contains 17 residues. In DNA form, the CDR3 reads TGTGCCAGCAGCGCCCAAAGACTAGCGGGAGTCCAGTATGAGCAGTTCTTC. It translates to CASSAQRLAGVQYEQFF.

In its sample, this clone was seen a few times. The chain combines TRBV6-6 with TRBJ2-3; a weak D match, TRBD2 (5 bases). The CDR3 totals 15 residues. Trimming cost V 1 base and J 5 bases, with 13 bases left between them. Germline-derived CDR1 and CDR2 are MNHNY and SVGAGI (reference sequence). The DNA for the CDR3 is TGTGCCAGCAGTTACTTGCGGAGGAGTGAAGATACGCAGTATTTT. This translates into CASSYLRRSEDTQYF.